This T cell receptor (beta chain) came from a study of OX40 agonist ivuxolimab in advanced cancers. Whole-study context: Partial responses were seen in three patients, one with hepatocellular carcinoma and two with cutaneous melanoma. Study observations and caveats: In general, CD8+ T cells held more expanded clones than CD4+ did, on average. Dosing at 0.1 to 3.0 mg/kg was accompanied by clonal expansion of CD4+ and CD8+ blood T cells by week 6.

Systemic immunosuppression or a history of autoimmune disease excluded patients. A word on this clone: Antigen unknown.

Repertoires were generated with immunoSEQ multiplex PCR, while TCRdb's copy carries only in-frame clones and drops some. This sample has 45,000 to 65,000 clones, with approximately 78% found just once. The CDR3 consists of 15 residues. Germline CDR1 SGHDT, CDR2 YYEEEE. V lost 4 bases and J lost 3, with 17 bases in between. The sample was CD4+ or CD8+ T cells sorted from blood, taken in a trial of the OX40 agonist ivuxolimab. The rearrangement uses TRBV5-6 and TRBJ2-7; D perhaps matches TRBD2 (6 bases). The sequence was collected from an adult with an advanced solid tumor such as melanoma, head and neck, liver or kidney cancer. The CDR3: CASSGGTKVGYEQYF. In DNA form, the CDR3 reads TGTGCCAGCAGCGGGGGGACCAAGGTGGGCTACGAGCAGTACTTC.